This is a list of T cell receptor beta chains from one sample in a study of read filtering for tumor transcriptome and immune sequencing. TCRdb called the reads again in MiXCR, with one record for every CDR3 protein. The data show some 120,000 distinct CDR3 sequences, over 10% seen once. The sequencing sample was made of a population of CD138-negative cells sorted from bone marrow. Receptor source: a donor over 35 with multiple myeloma. Each CDR3 is given with its conserved first and last residue. A D gene is named only where the DNA matches it firmly. Expanded clones are given a class, and other clones once, few, many or no size at all.

CDR3 DNA,CDR3 protein,J gene,D gene,V gene,clone size,CDR3 length
TGTGCCAGCAGCTTAGCCGGGCGAGGGGCCTACGAGCAGTACTTC,CASSLAGRGAYEQYF,TRBJ2-7,-,TRBV7-9,many,15
TGCGCCAGCAGCTTGGTCTACAGGGAACAAGAGACCCAGTACTTC,CASSLVYREQETQYF,TRBJ2-5,-,TRBV5-1,many,15
TGTGCCACCGCCGAGGGACAGGCCGACAATCAGCCCCAGCATTTT,CATAEGQADNQPQHF,TRBJ1-5,TRBD1,TRBV6-2/TRBV6-3,-,15
TGTGCCAGCAGGCGTGGACTAGCGGGGGGCAATGAGCAGTTCTTC,CASRRGLAGGNEQFF,TRBJ2-1,TRBD2,TRBV12-3/TRBV12-4,many,15
TGTGCCAGCAGCTTATTATCTGGACAGCGGACAGATACGCAGTATTTT,CASSLLSGQRTDTQYF,TRBJ2-3,-,TRBV11-1,few,16
TGTGCCAGTAGTATCGCGGGGATCTATGGCTACACCTTC,CASSIAGIYGYTF,TRBJ1-2,-,TRBV19,many,13
TGTGCCAGCAGCCAAGGTGGGACAGTGGGGCCGTATGAGCAGTTCTTC,CASSQGGTVGPYEQFF,TRBJ2-1,TRBD1,TRBV4-2,many,16
TGTGCCAGCAGCTTAGGGTACGTTAACAATCAGCCCCAGCATTTT,CASSLGYVNNQPQHF,TRBJ1-5,-,TRBV7-9,few,15
TGTGCCAGCAGTTTCTCCGGGACAGGGGCTACTGAGCAGTTCTTC,CASSFSGTGATEQFF,TRBJ2-1,TRBD1,TRBV27,few,15
TGCGCCAGCAGCGTACAGGGTCTGAACACTGAAGCTTTCTTT,CASSVQGLNTEAFF,TRBJ1-1,-,TRBV5-1,few,14
TGTGCCAGCAGCCAAGATGGGAGCCTTGGAGCTTTCTTT,CASSQDGSLGAFF,TRBJ1-1,-,TRBV14,many,13
TGTGCCAGCAAACCCCCGGGACTAGCGGTCTACGAGCAGTACTTC,CASKPPGLAVYEQYF,TRBJ2-7,TRBD2,TRBV28,many,15
TGTGCCAGCAGCGTAGGTCCGCTGGGCACAGATACGCAGTATTTT,CASSVGPLGTDTQYF,TRBJ2-3,-,TRBV9,few,15
TGTGCCAGTAGCCCCACCCAACTCTCGGGGCGAGAGACCCAGTACTTC,CASSPTQLSGRETQYF,TRBJ2-5,-,TRBV19,few,16
TGCGCCAGCAGCTTTGGGGTCTACAATGAGCAGTTCTTC,CASSFGVYNEQFF,TRBJ2-1,-,TRBV5-1,many,13
TGTGCCAGCAGCAGGGAAGTTAACACCGGGGAGCTGTTTTTT,CASSREVNTGELFF,TRBJ2-2,-,TRBV6-4,many,14
TGTGCCAGCTCACCGGAGGACAGGAGCGCGAACACCGGGGAGCTGTTTTTT,CASSPEDRSANTGELFF,TRBJ2-2,TRBD1,TRBV18,many,17
TGCAGTGCTAGAGATGCCAGGCGGCTAGCGGGAGACGCGAACACCGGGGAGCTGTTTTTT,CSARDARRLAGDANTGELFF,TRBJ2-2,TRBD2,TRBV20-1,many,20
TGTGCCAGCAGCGCCCGGACAGGGATGAACACTGAAGCTTTCTTT,CASSARTGMNTEAFF,TRBJ1-1,TRBD1,TRBV7-2,many,15
TGCAGTGCTAGAAAATCCTTAATACAGGGCGAACAGCCCCAGCATTTT,CSARKSLIQGEQPQHF,TRBJ1-5,-,TRBV20-1,many,16
TGCAGTGCTAGAAGTCCTTTCAATGAGCAGTTCTTC,CSARSPFNEQFF,TRBJ2-1,-,TRBV20-1,many,12
TGTGCCAGCAGCCACCAAAATTCACCCCTCCACTTT,CASSHQNSPLHF,TRBJ1-6,-,TRBV7-2,many,12
TGTGCCAGCAGAAACCCGGGGACAAAAAATCAGCCCCAGCATTTT,CASRNPGTKNQPQHF,TRBJ1-5,-,TRBV6-4,many,15
TGCAGTGCTCACCGGACAGGGGCCCCCTACGAGCAGTACTTC,CSAHRTGAPYEQYF,TRBJ2-7,TRBD1,TRBV20-1,many,14
TGCGCCAGCAGCCATCCCCGGGACACTGACAATGAGCAGTTCTTC,CASSHPRDTDNEQFF,TRBJ2-1,-,TRBV5-1,many,15
TGTGCCAGCAGTTGGGGCGTGAACACTGAAGCTTTCTTT,CASSWGVNTEAFF,TRBJ1-1,-,TRBV6-5,few,13
TGTGCCTCCCGGGCGGGCACCGGGACAGGCGTGGGGAACACTGAAGCTTTCTTT,CASRAGTGTGVGNTEAFF,TRBJ1-1,TRBD1,TRBV10-3,many,18
TGTGCCAGCAGTGAGGGGCTAGCGACCTACAATGAGCAGTTCTTC,CASSEGLATYNEQFF,TRBJ2-1,-,TRBV6-1,many,15
TGCGCCAGCAGCCAACACAGCCAGGGGGGCAGCAATCAGCCCCAGCATTTT,CASSQHSQGGSNQPQHF,TRBJ1-5,TRBD1,TRBV4-1,-,17
TGCAGTGCTAGAGATGCCCAGGGGACACATTACACAGATACGCAGTATTTT,CSARDAQGTHYTDTQYF,TRBJ2-3,-,TRBV20-1,many,17
TGTGCCAGCAGCCCCCGGACTAGCGGCTACAATGAGCAGTTCTTC,CASSPRTSGYNEQFF,TRBJ2-1,TRBD2,TRBV12-3/TRBV12-4,many,15
TGTGCCAGCAGTTATGGCGAGACCCAGTACTTC,CASSYGETQYF,TRBJ2-5,-,TRBV6-2/TRBV6-3,-,11
TGTGCCAGCAGCCTTTTGAAAGCGGGAGGTCAAGAGACCCAGTACTTC,CASSLLKAGGQETQYF,TRBJ2-5,TRBD2,TRBV6-2/TRBV6-3,many,16
TGTGCCAGTAGTATTGGGGCCTACCTAGCCAAAAACATTCAGTACTTC,CASSIGAYLAKNIQYF,TRBJ2-4,-,TRBV19,-,16
TGCGCCAGCAGCCAAGAGGGTTTACATCCTCAAAACATTCAGTACTTC,CASSQEGLHPQNIQYF,TRBJ2-4,-,TRBV4-1,many,16
TGTGCCATCAGAGATAGCGGGGGGGCCTCCAATGAGCAGTTCTTC,CAIRDSGGASNEQFF,TRBJ2-1,TRBD2,TRBV10-3,many,15
TGTGCCAGCAGTCACGACAGGGAGTGGACTGAAGCTTTCTTT,CASSHDREWTEAFF,TRBJ1-1,TRBD1,TRBV27,-,14
TGTGCCAGCAGCCAAGGTAGCGGTAGCAATCAGCCCCAGCATTTT,CASSQGSGSNQPQHF,TRBJ1-5,-,TRBV3-1,many,15
TGTGCCAGCAGCCAAGCCCCCATGGGGAGGGTGAACACTGAAGCTTTCTTT,CASSQAPMGRVNTEAFF,TRBJ1-1,-,TRBV3-1,many,17
TGCAGTGCTAGAGACCCGAGGAGCTCTGGGGCCAACGTCCTGACTTTC,CSARDPRSSGANVLTF,TRBJ2-6,-,TRBV20-1,few,16
TGTGCCAGCAGCTCCGGTGGGGGGGGCATGAACACTGAAGCTTTCTTT,CASSSGGGGMNTEAFF,TRBJ1-1,-,TRBV12-3/TRBV12-4,many,16
TGCAGTGCTAATGGGGGAAGCTCCTACGAGCAGTACTTC,CSANGGSSYEQYF,TRBJ2-7,-,TRBV20-1,many,13
TGCAGTGCTAGAGGTGGTAGCGGGCGGACCTACGAGCAGTACTTC,CSARGGSGRTYEQYF,TRBJ2-7,TRBD2,TRBV20-1,many,15
TGCAGTGCTAGGGCTCAGGGTAGCAATCAGCCCCAGCATTTT,CSARAQGSNQPQHF,TRBJ1-5,-,TRBV20-1,many,14
TGCAGCGTTGGGGGGGCCCACAATGAGCAGTTCTTC,CSVGGAHNEQFF,TRBJ2-1,-,TRBV29-1,many,12